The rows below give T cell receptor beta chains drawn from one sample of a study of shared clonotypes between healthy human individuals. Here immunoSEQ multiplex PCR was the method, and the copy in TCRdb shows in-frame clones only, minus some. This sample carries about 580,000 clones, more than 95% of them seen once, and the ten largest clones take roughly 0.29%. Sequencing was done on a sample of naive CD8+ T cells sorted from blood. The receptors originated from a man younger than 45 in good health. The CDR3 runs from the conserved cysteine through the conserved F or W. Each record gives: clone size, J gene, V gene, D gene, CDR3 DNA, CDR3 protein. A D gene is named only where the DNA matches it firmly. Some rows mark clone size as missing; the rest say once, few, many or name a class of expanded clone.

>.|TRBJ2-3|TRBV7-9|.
TGTGCCAGCAGCCATCCTGTGTTGAGCACAGATACGCAGTATTTT
CASSHPVLSTDTQYF
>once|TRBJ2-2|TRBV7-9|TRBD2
TGTGCCAGCAGCTTGACCACCATAGGCGGGAGGGCGAACACCGGGGAGCTGTTTTTT
CASSLTTIGGRANTGELFF
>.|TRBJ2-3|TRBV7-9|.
TGTGCCAGCAGCTCCACGACCGCACATTCTAGATTGGGTGTGGATACGCAGTATTTT
CASSSTTAHSRLGVDTQYF
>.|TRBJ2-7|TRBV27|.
TGTGCCAGCAAGAGAAGGGGACACCCCCTAAGGGAGCAGTACTTC
CASKRRGHPLREQYF
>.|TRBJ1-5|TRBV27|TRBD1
TGTGCCAGCAGTATGAAGGGACAGGGGGCCGGTCAGCCCCAGCATTTT
CASSMKGQGAGQPQHF
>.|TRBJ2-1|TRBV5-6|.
TGTGCCAGCAGGTCTCAAAGCTCCTACAATGAGCAGTTCTTC
CASRSQSSYNEQFF
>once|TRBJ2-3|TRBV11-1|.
TGTGCCAGCAGCTTAGAGTGGGGAGGAACAGATACGCAGTATTTT
CASSLEWGGTDTQYF
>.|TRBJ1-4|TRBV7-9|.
TGTGCCAGCAGTCATCGGGACCGGGGCATTAATGAAAAACTGTTTTTT
CASSHRDRGINEKLFF
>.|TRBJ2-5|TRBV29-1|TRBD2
TGCAGCGCCGAGGCGGCGGACGAGGGAGGGGAGACCCAGTACTTC
CSAEAADEGGETQYF
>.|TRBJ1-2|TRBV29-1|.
TGCAGCGTTGAGGGGTGGGGATATGGCTACACCTTC
CSVEGWGYGYTF
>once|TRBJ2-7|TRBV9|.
TGTGCCAGCAGCGTTGCCAGTAACTACGAGCAGTACTTC
CASSVASNYEQYF
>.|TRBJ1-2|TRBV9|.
TGTGCCAGCAGCGTCAGGGTAGGGGCGAACTATGGCTACACCTTC
CASSVRVGANYGYTF
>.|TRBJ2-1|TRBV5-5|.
TGTGCCACCCGAGAGGCGGATGAGCAGTTCTTC
CATREADEQFF
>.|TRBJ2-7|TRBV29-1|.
TGCAGCGTTGAATGGCAGGGGGGGAACTACGAGCAGTACTTC
CSVEWQGGNYEQYF
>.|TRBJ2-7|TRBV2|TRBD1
TGTGCCAGCGGGTTTTGGACAGGAGTGGACGAGCAGTACTTC
CASGFWTGVDEQYF
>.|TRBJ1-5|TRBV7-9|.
TGTGCCAGCAGCTTCTCGAATAGGGCAGCATATAGCAATCAGCCCCAGCATTTT
CASSFSNRAAYSNQPQHF
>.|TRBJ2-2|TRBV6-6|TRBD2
TGTGCCAGCAGTTACGAGCGGGAGAGCACCGGGGAGCTGTTTTTT
CASSYERESTGELFF
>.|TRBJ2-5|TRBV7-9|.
TGTGCCAGCAGCCTTAATAGGCGAGAGGAGACCCAGTACTTC
CASSLNRREETQYF
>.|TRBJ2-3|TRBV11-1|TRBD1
TGTGCCAGCAGCTTACAGGGGGGCACAGATACGCAGTATTTT
CASSLQGGTDTQYF
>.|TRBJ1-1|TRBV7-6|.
TGTGCCAGCAGCTTAGGCCCAGGGATTACTGAAGCTTTCTTT
CASSLGPGITEAFF
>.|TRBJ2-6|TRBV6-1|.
TGTGCCGGGGCGGACCACTCTGGGGCCAACGTCCTGACTTTC
CAGADHSGANVLTF
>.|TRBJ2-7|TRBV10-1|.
TGCGCCAGCAGTGAAGGACGGTCGACCTACGAGCAGTACTTC
CASSEGRSTYEQYF
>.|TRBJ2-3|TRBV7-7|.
TGTGCCAGCAGCTTAGGAGGTCGCACAGATACGCAGTATTTT
CASSLGGRTDTQYF
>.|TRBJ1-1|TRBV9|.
TGTGCCAGCGCCCGGGGGGGCACTGAAGCTTTCTTT
CASARGGTEAFF
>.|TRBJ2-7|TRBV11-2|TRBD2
TGTGCCAGCAGCTCCGGGACTAGCGGGAGAATTTGGGCCTACGAGCAGTACTTC
CASSSGTSGRIWAYEQYF
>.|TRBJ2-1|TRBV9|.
TGTGCCAGCAGCGTAGGGTATGAGCAGTTCTTC
CASSVGYEQFF
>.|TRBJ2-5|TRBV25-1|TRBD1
TGTGCCACCGAGGGGGCAGGGGAGACCCAGTACTTC
CATEGAGETQYF
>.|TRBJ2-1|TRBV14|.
TGTGCCAGCAGCCTAAACTCCTACAATGAGCAGTTCTTC
CASSLNSYNEQFF
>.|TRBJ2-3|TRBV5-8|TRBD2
TGTGCCAGCAGCCGCGGACTAGCTGGCACAGATACGCAGTATTTT
CASSRGLAGTDTQYF
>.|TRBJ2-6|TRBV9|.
TGTGCCAGCAGCTCAAGGGGACTGGCCAACGTCCTGACTTTC
CASSSRGLANVLTF
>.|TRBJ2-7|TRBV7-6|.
TGTGCCAGCAGCCCCTTTGCGGGATCAGAAGAGCAGTACTTC
CASSPFAGSEEQYF
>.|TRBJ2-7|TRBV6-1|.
TGTGCCAGCAGTGAAGGAAAGGTTAGCTCCTACGAGCAGTACTTC
CASSEGKVSSYEQYF
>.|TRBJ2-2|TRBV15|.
TGTGCCACCAGCAGAGAGATATGGACTTCCGGGGAGCTGTTTTTT
CATSREIWTSGELFF
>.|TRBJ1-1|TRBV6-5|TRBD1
TGTGCCAGCAGCCTTAAACAGGGGGCGGTGGAAGCTTTCTTT
CASSLKQGAVEAFF
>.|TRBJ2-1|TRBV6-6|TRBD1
TGTGCCAGCAGTTACCGGGACAGATCCTACAATGAGCAGTTCTTC
CASSYRDRSYNEQFF
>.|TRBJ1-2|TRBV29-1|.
TGCAGCGTTGAAGACGAGCGGGGCTACACCTTC
CSVEDERGYTF
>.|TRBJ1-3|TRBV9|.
TGTGCCAGCAGCGTAGAAATCCACTCTGGAAACACCATATATTTT
CASSVEIHSGNTIYF
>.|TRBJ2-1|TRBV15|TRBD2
TGTGCCACCAGCACAAGGACTAGCGGGAGCTACAATGAGCAGTTCTTC
CATSTRTSGSYNEQFF
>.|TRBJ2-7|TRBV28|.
TGTGCCAGCAGCCCCGTGGATCCGGGTGTCGATTACGAGCAGTACTTC
CASSPVDPGVDYEQYF
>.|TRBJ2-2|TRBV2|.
TGTGCCAGCAGTGAGGACCGAGCAGCCGGAGAGCTGTTTTTT
CASSEDRAAGELFF
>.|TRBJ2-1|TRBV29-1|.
TGCAGCGTTGCTGGGACGGACTTCGGCTCCTACAATGAGCAGTTCTTC
CSVAGTDFGSYNEQFF
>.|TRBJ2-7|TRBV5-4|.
TGTGCCAGCAGCACACAAGGAGCCTACGAGCAGTACTTC
CASSTQGAYEQYF
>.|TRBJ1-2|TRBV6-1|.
TGTGCCAGCAGTGAAGCCAACGGTTTCTATGGCTACACCTTC
CASSEANGFYGYTF
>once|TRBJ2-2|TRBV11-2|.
TGTGCCAGCGCTAACACCAACACCGGGGAGCTGTTTTTT
CASANTNTGELFF
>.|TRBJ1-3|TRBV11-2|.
TGTGCCAGCAGCTTAGATTACCGGCGCCGGGCAGGGCCAGGAAACACCATATATTTT
CASSLDYRRRAGPGNTIYF
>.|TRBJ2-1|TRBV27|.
TGTGCCAGCAGTTTAGGGCTGGCGATCCTGGGGAATGAGCAGTTCTTC
CASSLGLAILGNEQFF
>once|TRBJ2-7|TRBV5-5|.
TGTGCCAGCAGCCGGAACTCGGGGAGGCTCTACGAGCAGTACTTC
CASSRNSGRLYEQYF
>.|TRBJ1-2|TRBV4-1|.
TGCGCCAGCAGCCAAGATCCCCTAAATAACTATGGCTACACCTTC
CASSQDPLNNYGYTF
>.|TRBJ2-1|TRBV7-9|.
TGTGCATGCGGCGGGTACAATGAGCAGTTCTTC
CACGGYNEQFF
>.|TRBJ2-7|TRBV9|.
TGTGCCAGCAGCGTAGACGGGGACGAGCAGTACTTC
CASSVDGDEQYF